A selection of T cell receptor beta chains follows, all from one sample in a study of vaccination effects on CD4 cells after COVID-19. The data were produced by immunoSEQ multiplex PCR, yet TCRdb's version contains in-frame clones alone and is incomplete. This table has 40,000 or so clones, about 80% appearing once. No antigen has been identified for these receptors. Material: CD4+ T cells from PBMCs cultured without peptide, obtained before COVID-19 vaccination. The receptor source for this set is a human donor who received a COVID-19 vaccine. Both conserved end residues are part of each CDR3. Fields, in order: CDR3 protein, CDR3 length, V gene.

CASSRSSGGAAETQYF | 16 | TRBV4-1
CASSFEGQNEQFF | 13 | TRBV5-1
CATSADRRTNTGELFF | 16 | TRBV24-1
CASSLGARGEKLFF | 14 | TRBV6-5
CASSSGGLGANQPQHF | 16 | TRBV5-1
CASSGSWGNTEAFF | 14 | TRBV6-2/TRBV6-3
CASSFQQGNTEAFF | 14 | TRBV5-1
CASSFWTNYGYTF | 13 | TRBV12-3/TRBV12-4
CASSESTGLAVITDTQYF | 18 | TRBV10-1
CASSLRGRGNTGELFF | 16 | TRBV7-3
CASTPDILSNQPQHF | 15 | TRBV5-8
CASSPLTGGGYNEQFF | 16 | TRBV6-2/TRBV6-3
CASRGRSGGANEQFF | 15 | TRBV19
CASSQDRGRATDGYTF | 16 | TRBV3-1/TRBV3-2